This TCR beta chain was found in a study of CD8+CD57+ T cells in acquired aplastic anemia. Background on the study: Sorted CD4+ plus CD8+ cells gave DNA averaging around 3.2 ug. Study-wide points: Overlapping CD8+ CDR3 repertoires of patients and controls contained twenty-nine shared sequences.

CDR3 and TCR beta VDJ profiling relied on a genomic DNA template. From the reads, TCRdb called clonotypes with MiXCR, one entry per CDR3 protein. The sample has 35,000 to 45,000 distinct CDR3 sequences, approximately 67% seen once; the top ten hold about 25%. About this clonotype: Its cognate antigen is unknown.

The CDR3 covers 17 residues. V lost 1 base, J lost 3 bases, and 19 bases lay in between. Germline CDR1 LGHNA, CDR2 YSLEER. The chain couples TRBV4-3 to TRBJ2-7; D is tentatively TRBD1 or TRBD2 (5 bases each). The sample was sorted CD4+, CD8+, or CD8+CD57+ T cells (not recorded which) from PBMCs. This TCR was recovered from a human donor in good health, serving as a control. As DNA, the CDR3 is TGCGCCAGCAGCCAAGCCGGGGACCTAGTAAAGGGCTACGAGCAGTACTTC. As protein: CASSQAGDLVKGYEQYF.